The present T cell receptor beta chain was sequenced within a study of shared clonotypes between healthy human individuals. CDR3 length: 15 amino acids. Trimming cost V 4 bases and J 5 bases, with 18 bases left between them. Germline CDR1 is SGDLS and CDR2 is YYNGEE. Assay: immunoSEQ multiplex PCR; the TCRdb copy retains only in-frame clones and omits some. The table shows some 470,000 clones, with 76% occurring only once. The receptor was derived from a woman aged 40-49 years in good health. Some clones in this sample may be carry-over from other donors' samples. The material sequenced was PBMCs. The chain is built from TRBV9 and TRBJ1-2; no definite D call. CDR3 bases: TGTGCCAGCAGCTCCCGGGCGGGCAGAGCTTATGGCTACACCTTC. This gives the protein CASSSRAGRAYGYTF.